These 18 T cell receptor beta chains originate from one sample sequenced in a study of Ad26.COV2.S vaccination and SARS-CoV-2 variants. The sample's treatment: 15 to 20 received Ad26.COV2.S at low or high dose, single or two shots; roughly 5 received placebo; per-sample allocation not given. Day 63 after the first vaccine or placebo injection was the time point for sampling. Assay used: immunoSEQ multiplex PCR; TCRdb lists only in-frame clones, some missing. The sample holds about 350,000 clones, about 85% seen once. The sequencing used peripheral blood, collected in a trial of Ad26.COV2.S vaccine versus placebo. These receptors all stem from a person aged 18-60 years who received the Ad26.COV2.S COVID-19 vaccine or a placebo.

The V and J genes are TRBV29-1 and TRBJ1-1; perhaps TRBD1 as D (5 bases). CDR3 length: 14 residues. From germline, CDR1 is SQVTM and CDR2 ANQGSEA. Trimming took 0 bases from V and 5 from J, leaving 13 bases between them. The CDR3 sequence is CSVEDLGVVTEAFF. CDR3 in DNA: TGCAGCGTTGAAGATTTGGGGGTGGTAACTGAAGCTTTCTTT. The full variable domain, its missing parts supplied by reference TRBV29-1 and TRBJ1-1, is SAVISQKPSRDICQRGTSLTIQCQVDSQVTMMFWYRQQPGQSLTLIATANQGSEATYESGFVIDKFPISRPNLTFSTLTVSNMSPEDSSIYLCSVEDLGVVTEAFFGQGTRLTVV.

The chain links TRBV7-9 to TRBJ1-1, with D unresolved. Looked up from germline, CDR1 is SEHNR and CDR2 is FQNEAQ (reference sequence). This CDR3 spans 12 amino acids. V was shortened by 1 base and J by 6 bases, with 6 bases between the two germline ends. CDR3: CASSLVGAEAFF. CDR3 nucleotide sequence: TGTGCCAGCAGCTTAGTTGGGGCTGAAGCTTTCTTT. The full variable domain, rest sourced from reference TRBV7-9 and TRBJ1-1, is DTGVSQNPRHKITKRGQNVTFRCDPISEHNRLYWYRQTLGQGPEFLTYFQNEAQLEKSRLLSDRFSAERPKGSFSTLEIQRTEQGDSAMYLCASSLVGAEAFFGQGTRLTVV.

The rearrangement links TRBV6-2 or TRBV6-3 to TRBJ2-3; a weak D match, TRBD2 (5 bases). There are 16 residues in the CDR3. Trimming took 3 bases from V and 3 from J, leaving 16 bases between them. From germline, CDR1 is MNHEY and CDR2 SVGEGT. CDR3 nucleotide sequence: TGTGCCAGCAGTTATGAGCTAGCTAGTTTTACAGATACGCAGTATTTT. Translating gives CASSYELASFTDTQYF.

The CDR3 loop reads CASSSGGLRSYNEQFF. Here the CDR3 DNA reads TGTGCCAGCAGCTCGGGGGGACTCCGATCCTACAATGAGCAGTTCTTC. The rearrangement links TRBV11-3 to TRBJ2-1, with 7 bases fitting TRBD2. The CDR3 is 16 amino acids. Germline lookup yields CDR1 SGHNT and CDR2 YENEEA. J was trimmed by 1 base and V by 4 bases; bases with no gene match: 7. Drawing the rest from reference TRBV11-3 and TRBJ2-1, the complete variable domain is EAGVVQSPRYKIIEKKQPVAFWCNPISGHNTLYWYLQNLGQGPELLIRYENEEAVDDSQLPKDRFSAERLKGVDSTLKIQPAELGDSAVYLCASSSGGLRSYNEQFFGPGTRLTVL.

The gene calls are TRBV28 and TRBJ1-5, with TRBD1 matching 7 bases. V was clipped by 4 bases and J by 1 base; unmatched bases: 1. Germline CDR1 MDHEN, CDR2 SYDVKM. CDR3 size: 14 residues. CDR3 sequence reads: CASSWTGSNQPQHF. In DNA form, the CDR3 reads TGTGCCAGCAGTTGGACAGGAAGCAATCAGCCCCAGCATTTT.

This clone came up a few times. The J gene is TRBJ1-6, the V gene TRBV30; tentative D call: TRBD1 (6 bases). The V gene lost 4 bases and the J gene lost 5 bases, with 12 bases spanning the gap. Germline V gene lookup returns CDR1 GTSNPN and CDR2 SVGIG (reference sequence). The CDR3 is 14 residues long. The CDR3 coding sequence is TGTGCCTGGAAAACAGGGAAGGATAATTCACCCCTCCACTTT. Residues: CAWKTGKDNSPLHF.

This clone was counted a single time. The chain employs TRBV5-1 and TRBJ2-7; no definite D call. CDR1 SGHRS and CDR2 YFSETQ come from the germline V gene. The germline V and J ends were trimmed by 0 bases and 4 bases, with 14 bases remaining between them. The CDR3 has 15 residues. The CDR3 nucleotides read TGCGCCAGCAGCTTGGAGGCCGGGCCCACTTACGAGCAGTACTTC. Translated, it gives CASSLEAGPTYEQYF.

V and J are TRBV24-1 and TRBJ2-7; either TRBD1 or TRBD2 may fit D (5 bases each). Germline V gene lookup returns CDR1 KGHDR and CDR2 SFDVKD. Trimming took off 9 bases at V and 4 bases at J, with 12 bases between the two ends. The length of the CDR3 is 12 residues. The CDR3 region is CATHGASYEQYF. In DNA, the CDR3 is TGTGCCACCCACGGGGCTTCTTACGAGCAGTACTTC.

The chain is built from TRBV9 and TRBJ2-5; 7 positions match TRBD2. The ends lost 0 bases at V and 2 bases at J; junction bases unmatched: 4. The CDR3 length is 15 residues. In germline, CDR1 is SGDLS, CDR2 YYNGEE. The CDR3 region has the DNA TGTGCCAGCAGCGTAGGATTCGGGGGGCAAGAGACCCAGTACTTC. It yields the protein CASSVGFGGQETQYF.

The chain has TRBV10-1 and TRBJ2-2; D may be TRBD1 or TRBD2 (6 bases each). V lost 0 bases to trimming and J lost 4 bases, with 9 bases between them. This CDR3 comprises 15 residues. Germline V gives CDR1 WNHNN, CDR2 SYGVQD (reference sequence). The CDR3 sequence is CASSESRGGTGELFF. CDR3 nucleotides: TGCGCCAGCAGTGAGTCCAGGGGAGGCACCGGGGAGCTGTTTTTT.

V and J are TRBV6-6 and TRBJ2-6, with D perhaps given as TRBD1 or TRBD2 (6 bases each). The CDR3 loop spans 14 amino acids. Looked up from germline, CDR1 is MNHNY and CDR2 is SVGAGI (reference sequence). V was shortened by 0 bases and J by 11 bases, with 11 bases between the two germline ends. CDR3 residues: CASSYSRGADVLTF. CDR3 nucleotides: TGTGCCAGCAGTTACTCAAGGGGGGCGGACGTCCTGACTTTC.

This clone was found a few times. The chain combines TRBV4-3 with TRBJ2-5; TRBD1 is a possible D gene (6 bases). The CDR3 spans 13 residues. Between the trimmed V and J ends, which lost 2 bases and 5 bases, there was a span of 9 bases. Germline assignment: CDR1 LGHNA and CDR2 YSLEER. This CDR3 reads CASSQTGQETQYF. The CDR3 nucleotides read TGCGCCAGCAGCCAAACAGGGCAGGAGACCCAGTACTTC.

J is TRBJ2-3 and V is TRBV5-3; 10 nucleotides agree with TRBD1. TRBV5-3 is an ORF, and what it does is uncertain. V shed 4 bases and J 5 bases; nucleotides not matched to a gene: 13. This CDR3 region has 17 residues. The DNA of the CDR3 is TGTGCCAGAAGCACGAAATGCAGGACAGGGGGAGTAGATACGCAGTATTTT. Its translation: CARSTKCRTGGVDTQYF.

This clone was recorded only once. This chain uses TRBV5-4 with TRBJ2-7; TRBD1 is a possible D gene (5 bases). CDR1 and CDR2 (germline): SGHNT, YYREEE (reference sequence). The CDR3 length is 15 residues. V lost 3 bases and J 2 bases, leaving 15 bases between the germline ends. The CDR3 DNA follows: TGTGCCAGCAGCTCGTCGCCTACAGGTACCTACGAGCAGTACTTC. This codes for CASSSSPTGTYEQYF. The full variable domain, rest sourced from reference TRBV5-4 and TRBJ2-7, is ETGVTQSPTHLIKTRGQQVTLRCSSQSGHNTVSWYQQALGQGPQFIFQYYREEENGRGNFPPRFSGLQFPNYSSELNVNALELDDSALYLCASSSSPTGTYEQYFGPGTRLTVT.

The chain couples TRBV6-5 to TRBJ2-5, with D perhaps matching TRBD1 (5 bases). The germline CDR1 and CDR2 sequences are MNHEY and SVGAGI. Trimming shortened V by 6 bases and J by 3 bases, and 14 bases separated the two germline ends. There are 14 residues in the CDR3. The CDR3 here is CASRTQAGKETQYF. The CDR3, as DNA: TGTGCCAGCAGGACACAGGCAGGCAAAGAGACCCAGTACTTC.

The chain recombines TRBV27 with TRBJ1-1; TRBD1 matches at 10 bases. The CDR3 covers 16 residues. After removal of 7 bases from V and 4 bases from J, the junction contained 12 bases not matched to a gene. Germline V gives CDR1 MNHEY, CDR2 SMNVEV (reference sequence). This CDR3 is CASIPLRDRGFTEAFF. DNA of the CDR3: TGTGCCAGCATACCTCTCCGGGACAGGGGCTTCACTGAAGCTTTCTTT.

The rearrangement joins TRBV28 to TRBJ2-1; possible D gene TRBD1, 6 bases. Germline lookup yields CDR1 MDHEN and CDR2 SYDVKM. Trimming stripped 6 bases from V and 7 bases from J, with 16 bases between. This CDR3 region has 14 residues. This chain's CDR3 is CASRTGQRGNEQFF. CDR3 coding DNA: TGTGCCAGCAGGACGGGACAACGAGGGAATGAGCAGTTCTTC.

This clone was seen once. V gene TRBV10-3 combines with J gene TRBJ2-3; tentative D call: TRBD2 (5 bases). Trimming shortened V by 6 bases and J by 1 base, and 11 bases separated the two germline ends. This CDR3 comprises 14 residues. CDR1 is ENHRY, CDR2 SYGVKD, per germline. CDR3 loop: CAIRASGGTDTQYF. CDR3 DNA sequence: TGTGCCATCAGGGCGTCCGGGGGCACAGATACGCAGTATTTT.